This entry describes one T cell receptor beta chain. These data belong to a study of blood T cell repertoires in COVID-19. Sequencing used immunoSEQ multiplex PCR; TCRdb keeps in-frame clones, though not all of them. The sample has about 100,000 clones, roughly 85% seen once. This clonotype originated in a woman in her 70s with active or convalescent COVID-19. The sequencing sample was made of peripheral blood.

CDR3 bases: TGTGCCAGCAGCTCCCAGCGGGCCAACACCGGGGAGCTGTTTTTT. Translating it yields CASSSQRANTGELFF. This chain uses TRBV5-4 with TRBJ2-2; D may be TRBD2 (6 bases). Germline V gene sequence: CDR1 SGHNT, CDR2 YYREEE (reference sequence). The CDR3 has 15 amino acids. V lost 3 bases and J 2 bases, leaving 11 bases between the germline ends.